This T cell receptor (beta chain) emerged from a study of T cell repertoires in cytomegalovirus infection. At the level of the study: Indications of both CMV infection and matching HLA type were provided by public TCR beta signatures. Notes on the study in general: Individuals carrying CMV plus the relevant HLA were identified by cumulative frequency of public TCR beta families. CMV-specific HLA-C-restricted TCR beta clonotypes dominated the ex vivo response.

This clonotype was observed a handful of times. Antigen: not known. TCRdb reprocessed the reads via MiXCR and lists one record per CDR3 protein. The data contain around 290,000 distinct CDR3 sequences, about 25% of them singletons. The clonotype originates from a human donor in good health (CMV status not recorded). Some clones in this sample may be carry-over from other donors' samples. Sequencing input: PBMCs.

The DNA for the CDR3 is TGCAGCGTTGAAGATACAGGGTACCAAGAGACCCAGTACTTC. Residues: CSVEDTGYQETQYF. The rearrangement links TRBV29-1 to TRBJ2-5; perhaps TRBD1 as D (6 bases). In germline, CDR1 is SQVTM, CDR2 ANQGSEA. The CDR3 is made up of 14 amino acids. Trimming cost V 0 bases and J 0 bases, with 8 bases left between them.